Each of the 18 T cell receptor beta chains below was sequenced from the same sample in a study of technical replicates of blood from several donors (dated 2017 in TCRdb). Libraries were built with the immunoSEQ multiplex PCR assay. TCRdb provides this immuneACCESS table in a form limited to in-frame rearrangements. Some clones are lacking; in checked studies, under half of them reflect an unresolved V gene, and why the rest are absent is not known. This sample holds approximately 74,000 clones; 95% to 98% were observed only once. Jointly, the top ten make up under 0.2% of the sample. The sequencing input was T cells isolated from PBMCs. The receptors derive from a human donor in good health.

This clone was seen a single time. This chain connects TRBV4-1 to TRBJ1-5; D possibly corresponds to TRBD1 (5 bases). The V end was cut by 4 bases, the J end by 9 bases, with 16 bases between. This CDR3 has 14 residues. Germline V gene lookup returns CDR1 MGHRA and CDR2 YSYEKL. As DNA, the CDR3 is TGCGCCAGCAGCCCAGCAACAGGCGCAAGGCCCCAGCATTTT. Amino acids: CASSPATGARPQHF.

The CDR3 loop is CASSIAGTNTYNEQFF. The CDR3, as DNA: TGTGCCAGTAGTATAGCCGGGACTAACACCTACAATGAGCAGTTCTTC. The gene calls are TRBV19 and TRBJ2-1; 7 nucleotides agree with TRBD2. Germline CDR1 and CDR2: LNHDA and SQIVND (reference sequence). The V and J ends lost 1 base and 2 bases, in that order; junction bases with no gene match: 5. The CDR3 is 16 residues long.

The chain links TRBV18 to TRBJ2-1; D is unresolved. CDR1 is KGHSH and CDR2 is LQKENI in the germline V gene. Trimming left V 3 bases short and J 5 bases short, with 5 bases between. This CDR3 is 12 amino acids long. CDR3 DNA: TGTGCCAGCTCACCGCAGGACAATGAGCAGTTCTTC. The encoded protein is CASSPQDNEQFF.

The chain uses TRBV7-9 and TRBJ1-1, with D perhaps TRBD1 (6 bases). Germline CDR1 is SEHNR and CDR2 is FQNEAQ (reference sequence). The CDR3 totals 15 residues. Trimming pared 5 bases from V and 2 bases from J, leaving 15 bases between. The CDR3 sequence: CASSPSTGYNTEAFF. The CDR3 bases are TGTGCCAGCAGCCCATCGACAGGATACAACACTGAAGCTTTCTTT.

This chain joins TRBV28 and TRBJ2-1; TRBD2 aligns across 10 bases. The trim removed 8 bases at V and 2 bases at J, leaving 9 bases unmatched. Looked up from germline, CDR1 is MDHEN and CDR2 is SYDVKM. The CDR3 sequence is 16 residues long. The CDR3: CASGLAGVGTYNEQFF. The CDR3 nucleotides read TGTGCCAGCGGGCTAGCGGGAGTCGGCACCTACAATGAGCAGTTCTTC.

This sequence joins TRBV7-3 and TRBJ1-1; 7 positions match TRBD1. The CDR3 is 15 residues long. The trim removed 5 bases at V and 3 bases at J, leaving 9 bases unmatched. Germline CDR1 is SGHTA and CDR2 is FQGTGA. CDR3 amino acids: CASSPQPGGYTEAFF. The CDR3 nucleotides are TGTGCCAGCAGCCCGCAGCCAGGGGGATACACTGAAGCTTTCTTT.

This sequence joins TRBV29-1 and TRBJ2-5; D gene uncertain. V shed 7 bases and J shed 1 base, with 16 bases lying between them. The CDR3 spans 14 residues. Per germline, CDR1 SQVTM and CDR2 ANQGSEA. This chain's CDR3 is CSGLLIGPQETQYF. The CDR3 coding sequence is TGCAGCGGGCTCCTAATTGGGCCCCAAGAGACCCAGTACTTC.

The rearrangement links TRBV6-1 to TRBJ2-5; 8 positions match TRBD2. The ends lost 8 bases at V and 2 bases at J; junction bases unmatched: 4. The CDR3 length is 13 residues. Per germline, CDR1 MNHNS and CDR2 SASEGT. The CDR3 nucleotides read TGTGCCAGCGTTAAGCGGGGGCAAGAGACCCAGTACTTC. It translates to CASVKRGQETQYF.

The chain joins TRBV4-1 to TRBJ1-1; D may be TRBD1 (5 bases). Germline V gives CDR1 MGHRA, CDR2 YSYEKL. The CDR3 sequence is 15 residues long. V shed 1 base and J shed 4 bases, with 13 bases lying between them. DNA of the CDR3: TGCGCCAGCAGCCAAGTCGTGTTGGGGGGCACTGAAGCTTTCTTT. Protein product: CASSQVVLGGTEAFF.

The CDR3 reads CASSSGSTEAFF. In DNA form, the CDR3 reads TGTGCCAGCTCATCAGGGTCCACTGAAGCTTTCTTT. The rearrangement joins TRBV18 to TRBJ1-1, with D perhaps matching TRBD1 (5 bases). Germline V gene data show CDR1 as KGHSH and CDR2 as LQKENI. The length of the CDR3 is 12 residues. The V end was cut by 5 bases, the J end by 4 bases, with 8 bases between.

The CDR3 protein is CASGLVQYEQYF. CDR3 bases: TGTGCTAGTGGTTTGGTACAGTACGAGCAGTACTTC. This chain joins TRBV12-5 and TRBJ2-7, with unresolved D. There are 12 residues in the CDR3. Germline values: CDR1 LGHNT, CDR2 FRNRAP. The V end lost 0 bases, the J end lost 4 bases, and 4 bases lay between the germline ends.

The chain links TRBV5-4 to TRBJ1-1, with D hard to call. The V end was cut by 0 bases, the J end by 1 base, with 7 bases between. There are 14 residues in the CDR3. Germline CDR1 reads SGHNT; CDR2 reads YYREEE (reference sequence). Written as DNA, the CDR3 is TGTGCCAGCAGCTTGGCCGCGAGGAACACTGAAGCTTTCTTT. It is translated as CASSLAARNTEAFF.

The rearrangement uses TRBV2 and TRBJ2-1, with TRBD2 identical over 8 bases. In germline, CDR1 is SNHLY, CDR2 FYNNEI. CDR3 size: 16 residues. The J segment lost 5 bases and the V segment lost 3 bases, leaving 9 bases of the junction unmatched. Written as DNA, the CDR3 is TGTGCCAGCAGTGAGCAACCGGGACTAGGAGACAATGAGCAGTTCTTC. Its protein product is CASSEQPGLGDNEQFF. Together with reference TRBV2 and TRBJ2-1, the CDR3 gives the full variable domain: EPEVTQTPSHQVTQMGQEVILRCVPISNHLYFYWYRQILGQKVEFLVSFYNNEISEKSEIFDDQFSVERPDGSNFTLKIRSTKLEDSAMYFCASSEQPGLGDNEQFFGPGTRLTVL.

Worth noting for this clone: One end of the junction fails to match germline, which may point to a read error. The rearrangement joins TRBV7-9 to TRBJ2-1; a weak D match, TRBD2 (5 bases). Germline values: CDR1 SEHNR, CDR2 FQNEAQ (reference sequence). The CDR3 has 12 residues. Here the CDR3 reads CASSLRPGSELF. CDR3 DNA: TGTGCCAGCAGCCTCCGGCCGGGATCGGAACTCTTC.

The count of this clone is one. The rearrangement links TRBV4-1 to TRBJ2-2, with a tentative D call TRBD2 (6 bases). The V gene's germline CDR1 is MGHRA and CDR2 YSYEKL. The CDR3 has 12 residues. The V end lost 6 bases, the J end lost 4 bases, and 6 bases lay between the germline ends. CDR3 in amino acids: CASRGGTGELFF. CDR3 DNA sequence: TGCGCCAGCAGGGGAGGCACCGGGGAGCTGTTTTTT.

The chain joins TRBV30 to TRBJ2-1; D possibly corresponds to TRBD2 (5 bases). The length of the CDR3 is 14 residues. The ends were cut back, 4 bases at V and 4 bases at J, with 14 bases in the middle. Germline lookup yields CDR1 GTSNPN and CDR2 SVGIG (reference sequence). The CDR3 protein is CAWNPELAYNEQFF. CDR3 DNA: TGTGCCTGGAACCCGGAGCTAGCATACAATGAGCAGTTCTTC.

The chain is built from TRBV11-1 and TRBJ2-1; D may be TRBD1 (6 bases). CDR1 and CDR2 (germline): SGHAT, FQDESV (reference sequence). The V end lost 8 bases, the J end lost 4 bases, and 9 bases lay between the germline ends. This CDR3 has 12 amino acids. CDR3 region: CASGGHYNEQFF. The DNA for the CDR3 is TGTGCCAGCGGGGGACATTACAATGAGCAGTTCTTC.

The chain combines TRBV27 with TRBJ2-1, with TRBD2 matching 11 bases. CDR3 length: 17 residues. Germline-derived CDR1 and CDR2 are MNHEY and SMNVEV (reference sequence). The junction had 6 bases not matched to a gene; V was cut back by 5 bases and J by 0 bases. CDR3 in DNA: TGTGCCAGCAGTCTCACTAGCGGGAGCTTCTCCTACAATGAGCAGTTCTTC. This translates into CASSLTSGSFSYNEQFF.